These 27 T cell receptor beta chains share one sample of origin, sequenced in a study of cytotoxic CD8 clonotypes in ibrutinib-treated CLL. The assay was immunoSEQ multiplex PCR, and TCRdb's table has in-frame clones only and misses some. The table lists around 250,000 clones, under 80% of them singletons, with 15% in the top ten. Material: PBMCs, obtained after 24 months of ibrutinib treatment. These receptors came from a human donor with chronic lymphocytic leukemia.

The rearrangement links TRBV5-6 to TRBJ1-5; TRBD1 might be the D (5 bases). The germline CDR1 and CDR2 sequences are SGHDT and YYEEEE. Trimming removed 2 bases at V and 8 bases at J, with 14 bases between. The CDR3 extends over 14 amino acids. The CDR3 sequence: CASSFGTDFEPQHF. The CDR3 nucleotides are TGTGCCAGCAGCTTCGGGACGGACTTTGAGCCCCAGCATTTT.

The genes are TRBV28 and TRBJ1-5, with TRBD1 as a possible D gene (5 bases). With 7 bases removed from V and 9 bases from J, the gap between germline ends came to 16 bases. The CDR3 contains 13 residues. Germline lookup yields CDR1 MDHEN and CDR2 SYDVKM. The chain's CDR3 is CASMWDFRVPQHF. For the CDR3, the DNA is TGTGCCAGCATGTGGGACTTCCGTGTGCCCCAGCATTTT.

The chain is built from TRBV28 and TRBJ2-7; D not resolved. Germline CDR1 MDHEN, CDR2 SYDVKM. The CDR3 is 13 amino acids. V lost 3 bases to trimming and J lost 2 bases, with 8 bases between them. The CDR3 loop reads CASSFAKPYEQYF. The CDR3 DNA is TGTGCCAGCAGTTTTGCAAAACCCTACGAGCAGTACTTC.

This clone was counted many times. The chain couples TRBV5-1 to TRBJ2-7; unclear D gene. The germline V and J ends were trimmed by 5 bases and 0 bases, with 6 bases remaining between them. The CDR3 consists of 12 residues. Germline loops: CDR1 SGHRS, CDR2 YFSETQ. The CDR3 DNA sequence: TGCGCCAGCAGTATCTCCTCCTACGAGCAGTACTTC. This encodes CASSISSYEQYF.

This chain connects TRBV5-1 to TRBJ2-5; TRBD1 aligns across 9 bases. This CDR3 has 16 residues. V lost 4 bases to trimming and J lost 1 base; unmatched junction nucleotides: 8. The germline gives CDR1 SGHRS, CDR2 YFSETQ. The CDR3 loop reads CASSLGQGGFQETQYF. CDR3 coding DNA: TGCGCCAGCAGCCTGGGACAGGGAGGTTTCCAAGAGACCCAGTACTTC.

V and J are TRBV4-3 and TRBJ1-5, with D uncertain. CDR1 and CDR2 (germline): LGHNA, YSLEER. The germline V and J ends were trimmed by 0 bases and 6 bases, with 6 bases remaining between them. CDR3 length: 13 residues. The CDR3 loop reads CASSQEIFQPQHF. Here the CDR3 DNA reads TGCGCCAGCAGCCAAGAAATCTTTCAGCCCCAGCATTTT.

The chain employs TRBV15 and TRBJ2-5; D is uncertain. The V gene's germline CDR1 is LNHNV and CDR2 YYDKDF (reference sequence). V was clipped by 0 bases and J by 7 bases, with 15 bases between them. This CDR3 contains 15 residues. The CDR3 spells CATSRDRSGGGTQYF. DNA for the CDR3: TGTGCCACCAGCAGAGATAGGTCGGGTGGTGGGACCCAGTACTTC. Supplemented by reference TRBV15 and TRBJ2-5, the full variable domain reads DAMVIQNPRYQVTQFGKPVTLSCSQTLNHNVMYWYQQKSSQAPKLLFHYYDKDFNNEADTPDNFQSRRPNTSFCFLDIRSPGLGDTAMYLCATSRDRSGGGTQYFGPGTRLLVL.

A note on this clone: The junction and the germline gene differ at one end; a read error may be behind it. The genes are TRBV9 and TRBJ2-7, with TRBD1 identical over 11 bases. The germline gives CDR1 SGDLS, CDR2 YYNGEE. The CDR3 has 16 amino acids. The CDR3 region has the DNA TGTGCCAGCAGCGTTAAAAGGACAGGGGGCTCCCACGAGCAGTACTTC. Its protein is CASSVKRTGGSHEQYF.

This clone was seen a single time. This chain connects TRBV30 to TRBJ2-2, with TRBD2 matching over 11 bases. V lost 0 bases, J lost 13 bases, and 10 bases stayed unmatched. The CDR3 contains 15 residues. CDR1 and CDR2 from the germline V gene are GTSNPN and SVGIG (reference sequence). CDR3 protein: CAWSVGTSGGGMLFF. CDR3 bases: TGTGCCTGGAGTGTAGGGACTAGCGGAGGTGGTATGCTGTTTTTT.

This chain links TRBV7-9 with TRBJ2-7; a weak D match, TRBD2 (5 bases). CDR1 is SEHNR, CDR2 FQNEAQ, per germline (reference sequence). Deletions cut 2 bases from V and 11 bases from J, with 13 bases between. The CDR3 runs 12 residues. The CDR3 reads CASSLTRADKYF. CDR3 coding DNA: TGTGCCAGCAGCTTAACGAGGGCCGATAAGTACTTC.

The V call is TRBV18, the J call TRBJ2-1; D may be TRBD2 (5 bases). CDR1 is KGHSH and CDR2 is LQKENI in the germline V gene. The CDR3 is 16 amino acids. V dropped 4 bases and J dropped 6 bases, with 19 bases sitting between them. CDR3 sequence: CASSLLVGDNRNEQFF. CDR3 bases: TGTGCCAGCTCACTCCTTGTGGGAGATAACCGCAATGAGCAGTTCTTC.

This chain links TRBV30 with TRBJ2-1; no clear D. CDR3 length equals 16 residues. In germline, CDR1 is GTSNPN, CDR2 SVGIG (reference sequence). The V end was cut by 5 bases, the J end by 5 bases, with 22 bases between. CDR3 bases: TGTGCCTGGGTGGCAGGATCGGGCCCCAGAAACAATGAGCAGTTCTTC. Encoded protein: CAWVAGSGPRNNEQFF.

The chain uses TRBV9 and TRBJ1-4; 7 nucleotides match TRBD1. After removal of 3 bases from V and 7 bases from J, the junction contained 6 bases not matched to a gene. This CDR3 has 14 amino acids. CDR1 and CDR2 (germline): SGDLS, YYNGEE. This chain's CDR3 is CASSETGRVEKLFF. The DNA for the CDR3 is TGTGCCAGCAGCGAGACAGGGAGGGTTGAAAAACTGTTTTTT.

In its sample, this clone was seen once. V and J are TRBV5-1 and TRBJ2-7; TRBD2 matches 8 bases. V trimming: 3 bases; J trimming: 2 bases; junction bases outside the gene matches: 4. CDR1 and CDR2 from the germline V gene are SGHRS and YFSETQ. CDR3 length: 14 residues. DNA for the CDR3: TGCGCCAGCAGCTCTACTAGCGGTCCCTACGAGCAGTACTTC. Amino acids: CASSSTSGPYEQYF.

The V and J genes are TRBV20-1 and TRBJ1-2, with D possibly being TRBD1 (6 bases). Looked up from germline, CDR1 is DFQATT and CDR2 is SNEGSKA (reference sequence). The V end lost 6 bases, the J end lost 8 bases, and 10 bases lay between the germline ends. This CDR3 has 10 residues. The DNA of the CDR3 is TGCAGTGCGGGGGGGGCCGGCTACACCTTC. It is translated as CSAGGAGYTF.

Turning to this clone: Additional DNA sequences in this sample encode the identical CDR3. The chain combines TRBV19 with TRBJ2-7; 7 bases fit TRBD1. V dropped 1 base and J dropped 3; count of bases not matched to a gene: 6. This CDR3 spans 15 amino acids. Germline CDR1 is LNHDA and CDR2 is SQIVND (reference sequence). The CDR3 protein is CASSIGPGGFYEQYF. CDR3 DNA sequence: TGTGCCAGTAGTATAGGGCCAGGGGGATTCTACGAGCAGTACTTC.

This clone was recorded a few times. This rearrangement joins TRBV5-6 to TRBJ1-5; possibly TRBD1 for D (6 bases). This CDR3 contains 14 residues. Germline V gives CDR1 SGHDT, CDR2 YYEEEE. Trimming pared 3 bases from V and 4 bases from J, leaving 11 bases between. CDR3 in amino acids: CASSSLTGNQPQHF. CDR3 nucleotides: TGTGCCAGCAGCTCGTTGACAGGAAATCAGCCCCAGCATTTT.

The chain combines TRBV5-6 with TRBJ2-7; 8 bases fit TRBD2. The germline CDR1 and CDR2 sequences are SGHDT and YYEEEE. V was clipped by 4 bases and J by 6 bases; unmatched bases: 3. This CDR3 has 12 residues. CDR3 region: CASSGGGPEQYF. The CDR3 nucleotides read TGTGCCAGCAGCGGCGGGGGGCCCGAGCAGTACTTC.

The V gene is TRBV6-5, the J gene TRBJ1-1; possibly TRBD1 for D (6 bases). This CDR3 is built from 14 residues. V lost 3 bases, J lost 4 bases, and 12 bases lay in between. Germline V gene sequence: CDR1 MNHEY, CDR2 SVGAGI. The CDR3 is CASSYGRGSTEAFF. CDR3 nucleotides: TGTGCCAGCAGTTATGGCAGGGGTTCCACTGAAGCTTTCTTT.

The chain is built from TRBV7-2 and TRBJ2-4; no firm D call. Trimming left V 5 bases short and J 1 base short, with 9 bases between. The V gene's germline CDR1 is SGHTA and CDR2 FQGNSA. CDR3 length: 14 residues. CDR3 nucleotide sequence: TGTGCCAGCAGCCTCGCGTTGGCCAAAAACATTCAGTACTTC. Its translation: CASSLALAKNIQYF.

The J gene is TRBJ2-7, the V gene TRBV27; 11 bases agree with TRBD2. V shed 2 bases and J 7 bases; nucleotides not matched to a gene: 7. The CDR3 extends over 15 amino acids. Germline V lookup: CDR1 MNHEY, CDR2 SMNVEV (reference sequence). In DNA, the CDR3 is TGTGCCAGCAGTTTAACGCTAGCGGGAGGAAGGGAGCAGTACTTC. Translation gives CASSLTLAGGREQYF.

The genes are TRBV5-1 and TRBJ2-1; tentatively, D is TRBD2 (6 bases). With 0 bases removed from V and 8 bases from J, the gap between germline ends came to 12 bases. The germline CDR1 and CDR2 sequences are SGHRS and YFSETQ. The CDR3 runs to 14 residues. The DNA for the CDR3 is TGCGCCAGCAGCTTGGAACGGGGGACGGATGAGCAGTTCTTC. It encodes CASSLERGTDEQFF.

The chain recombines TRBV5-1 with TRBJ1-5; D possibly corresponds to TRBD1 (5 bases). Germline loops: CDR1 SGHRS, CDR2 YFSETQ. This CDR3 is 15 amino acids long. V was shortened by 4 bases and J by 4 bases, with 15 bases between the two germline ends. In nucleotides, the CDR3 is TGCGCCAGCAGCCCGGGAGGCCGGGGGAATCAGCCCCAGCATTTT. Protein: CASSPGGRGNQPQHF.

This chain connects TRBV28 to TRBJ2-3; a possible D gene is TRBD2 (5 bases). Between the trimmed V and J ends, which lost 1 base and 7 bases, there was a span of 15 bases. Per germline, CDR1 MDHEN and CDR2 SYDVKM. CDR3 size: 15 residues. DNA of the CDR3: TGTGCCAGCAGTTTATACCCTCCGGGGTTGAATACGCAGTATTTT. This sequence encodes CASSLYPPGLNTQYF.

V and J are TRBV12-5 and TRBJ2-1; perhaps TRBD1 as D (6 bases). Trimming pared 6 bases from V and 5 bases from J, leaving 20 bases between. Germline CDR1 is LGHNT and CDR2 is FRNRAP. CDR3 size: 16 residues. The chain's CDR3 is CASGSHAFDRNNEQFF. The CDR3 DNA reads as TGTGCTAGTGGATCGCACGCCTTTGACAGGAACAATGAGCAGTTCTTC.

The V and J genes are TRBV15 and TRBJ2-1; TRBD2 aligns across 8 bases. V lost 1 base, J lost 4 bases, and 9 bases stayed unmatched. Germline V gene data show CDR1 as LNHNV and CDR2 as YYDKDF (reference sequence). The length of the CDR3 is 17 residues. The CDR3 loop reads CATSRAHSGIVYNEQFF. The DNA of the CDR3 is TGTGCCACCAGCAGAGCCCATAGCGGGATCGTGTACAATGAGCAGTTCTTC.

This clone has more than one count but fewer than ten. The rearrangement uses TRBV5-4 and TRBJ2-7, with 9 positions matching TRBD1. Trimming took 4 bases from V and 5 from J; bases not matched to a gene: 13. This CDR3 comprises 16 residues. Germline CDR1 is SGHNT and CDR2 is YYREEE (reference sequence). The CDR3 region has the DNA TGTGCCAGCAGCCCCCCCGGGACAGGGAACAGGGACGAGCAGTACTTC. Its translation is CASSPPGTGNRDEQYF.